The clone carrying this T cell receptor (beta chain) was seen more than once but under ten times. Its cognate antigen is unknown. A sample-barcoded 5' primer and a J-beta primer mix were used in a second PCR of roughly 7 to 12 cycles. TCRdb re-called the 5' RACE reads through MiXCR, storing one row per CDR3 protein. The sample yields 1.5 million to 2 million distinct CDR3 sequences, approximately 28% seen once. The study drew donors from healthy Caucasian individuals in Russia aged roughly 6 to 90. The CDR3 length is 12 residues. V was pared by 1 base and J by 7 bases, with 8 bases between. Per germline, CDR1 DFQATT and CDR2 SNEGSKA (reference sequence). These data come from a study of blood T cells in healthy people across ages. General study points: Without sorted subsets, naive and antigen-experienced compartments could not be conclusively compared. While age rose, TCR beta diversity per million T cells dropped in a roughly linear way.

Sequenced sample: blood. The sequence came from a woman aged 25-40 years in good health. The gene calls are TRBV20-1 and TRBJ1-3; D unresolved. This CDR3 reads CSARGILNTIYF. The CDR3 DNA reads TGCAGTGCTAGAGGAATATTGAACACCATATATTTT.